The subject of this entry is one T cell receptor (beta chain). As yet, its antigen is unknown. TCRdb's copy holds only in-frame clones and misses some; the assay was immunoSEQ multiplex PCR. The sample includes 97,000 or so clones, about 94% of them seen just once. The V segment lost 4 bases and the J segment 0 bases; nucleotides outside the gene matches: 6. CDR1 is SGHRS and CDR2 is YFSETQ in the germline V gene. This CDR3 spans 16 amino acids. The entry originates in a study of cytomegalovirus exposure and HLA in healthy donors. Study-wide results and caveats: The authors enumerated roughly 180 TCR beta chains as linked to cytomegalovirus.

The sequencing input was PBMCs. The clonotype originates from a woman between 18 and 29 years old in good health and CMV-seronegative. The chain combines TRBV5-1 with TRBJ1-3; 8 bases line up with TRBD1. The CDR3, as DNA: TGCGCCAGCAGCCACGGACAGGGCACCTCTGGAAACACCATATATTTT. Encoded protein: CASSHGQGTSGNTIYF.